Detailed here is one TCR beta chain. Trimming left V 4 bases short and J 1 base short, with 11 bases between. CDR1 is SGHRS, CDR2 YFSETQ, per germline. This CDR3 has 14 amino acids. These data originate in a study of blood T cell repertoires in COVID-19. Study context: From T cells, B-cell-depleted T cells, or PBMCs came the material, which was cDNA or gDNA.

The data were produced by immunoSEQ multiplex PCR, yet TCRdb's version contains in-frame clones alone and is incomplete. The table includes around 180,000 clones, roughly 84% detected once. The clonotype was recovered from a woman of 80 years or more with active or convalescent COVID-19. The chain uses TRBV5-1 and TRBJ2-5; no clear D gene. Material: peripheral blood. The CDR3 region has the DNA TGCGCCAGCAGCCGTGGGCTCAGCCAAGAGACCCAGTACTTC. This encodes CASSRGLSQETQYF.